A selection of T cell receptor beta chains follows, all from one sample in a study of CD8 T cells in Susac syndrome. TCRdb reprocessed the immunoSEQ multiplex PCR reads with MiXCR, giving one entry per CDR3 protein. The table lists 75,000 to 95,000 distinct CDR3 sequences, 95% to 96% of them singletons. The specimen sequenced was CD8+ T cells from PBMCs. Receptors originate from a human donor with Susac syndrome. Both conserved end residues are trimmed from each CDR3. Clone size is stated in some rows and not others, as once, few, many or a class when expanded.

v_call	j_call	clone_size	cdr3_aa
TRBV29-1	TRBJ1-4	-	SVEVGEKLF
TRBV2	TRBJ1-1	-	ASDDSMNTEAF
TRBV4-3	TRBJ2-2	-	ASSQDPRPRGGELF
TRBV28	TRBJ2-7	-	ASTRGRGGLYEQY
TRBV5-1	TRBJ2-3	-	ASSRGGERGTDTQY
TRBV6-2/TRBV6-3	TRBJ2-2	-	ASLDGANTGELF
TRBV4-1	TRBJ1-2	-	ASSQEIRNYGYT
TRBV4-3	TRBJ2-1	-	ASSQLLAGSPGYNEQF
TRBV4-3	TRBJ2-1	-	ASSQDRAMWSNEQF
TRBV7-2	TRBJ2-3	-	ASSPPGADTQY
TRBV9	TRBJ2-5	-	ASSVVGAGQETQY
TRBV30	TRBJ2-7	-	AWGGVSYEQY
TRBV7-2	TRBJ2-5	-	ASSQGGKGETQY
TRBV6-2/TRBV6-3	TRBJ2-3	-	ASRPLGTDTQY
TRBV27	TRBJ2-5	-	ASSSGTSGETQY
TRBV5-4	TRBJ2-1	-	ASSSRPGQVNEQF
TRBV30	TRBJ2-1	-	AWSQEVNEQF
TRBV20-1	TRBJ1-5	-	SASGGRRSNQPQH
TRBV29-1	TRBJ2-1	-	SVEGQGDEQF
TRBV6-2/TRBV6-3	TRBJ2-7	-	ASRLSGTGHYEQY
TRBV5-1	TRBJ2-1	-	ASSYSGEVGEQF
TRBV20-1	TRBJ2-1	-	SGGVKGSANEQF
TRBV7-9	TRBJ2-5	-	ASSLPHPETQY
TRBV20-1	TRBJ2-5	-	SAYKTSGGQETQY
TRBV20-1	TRBJ2-7	-	SAREGRREQY
TRBV24-1	TRBJ2-5	-	ATSDWGGETQY
TRBV12-3/TRBV12-4	TRBJ1-1	-	ASSLSDSTEAF
TRBV29-1	TRBJ2-2	-	SGGKGTGELF
TRBV20-1	TRBJ2-1	-	SAITRGASRYNEQF
TRBV30	TRBJ1-3	-	AWTPGTTENTIY
TRBV20-1	TRBJ1-2	-	SARADRHYGYT
TRBV7-8	TRBJ2-3	-	ASSTNVGHGTDTQY
TRBV19	TRBJ1-1	-	ASSTLQRNTEAF
TRBV30	TRBJ1-1	-	ACQQENTEAF
TRBV20-1	TRBJ2-1	-	SASQENEQF
TRBV7-2	TRBJ2-4	-	ASSREYSNIQY
TRBV20-1	TRBJ1-4	-	SARDPQGDGEKLF
TRBV19	TRBJ1-1	-	ASIRTGMNTEAF
TRBV30	TRBJ1-5	-	AWSEEGYQPQH
TRBV20-1	TRBJ1-1	-	SARVQGASAF
TRBV3-1	TRBJ1-1	once	ASSRLHNTEAF
TRBV4-2	TRBJ2-7	-	ASSQNSHDEQY
TRBV6-2/TRBV6-3	TRBJ2-3	-	ASSVARPFGDTQY
TRBV12-3/TRBV12-4	TRBJ2-1	-	ASRGQVYNEQF